This T cell receptor beta chain was recovered during a study of control samples from healthy donors and cancer patients. Only in-frame clones appear in the TCRdb table, and some are missing; sequencing was by immunoSEQ multiplex PCR. The sample lists about 120,000 clones, roughly 92% occurring once. The CDR3 runs 11 residues. V lost 2 bases, J lost 11 bases, and 9 bases lay in between. Germline assignment: CDR1 SNHLY and CDR2 FYNNEI. The clonotype comes from a man aged 30 to 45 in good health. What was sequenced was blood. The chain carries TRBV2 and TRBJ1-1, with no clear D. CDR3 protein: CASSEYAGAFF. CDR3 in DNA: TGTGCCAGCAGTGAATATGCGGGGGCTTTCTTT.